These 27 T cell receptor beta chains were all obtained from the same sample, sequenced in a study of blood T cells in healthy people across ages (dated by TCRdb to the mid-2010s). The library was built by means of 5' RACE. Sequencing relied on an Illumina HiSeq 2500. A second PCR of 7 to 11 cycles was performed with a sample-barcoded 5' primer and a J-beta primer mix. Using fastp trimming at Q25 and MiXCR clonotype assembly, TCRdb reanalyzed the public sequencing data and kept in-frame beta chains. Duplicate CDR3 protein sequences are folded into a single record with the most common DNA and genes. The sample data list about a million distinct CDR3 sequences, and just over 50% of these were observed just once. The top ten hold around a fifth of the sample. The specimen sequenced was blood. The receptors shown here come from an older woman in good health.

The chain combines TRBV9 with TRBJ2-7; no reliable D call. The CDR3 length is 15 residues. Germline assignment: CDR1 SGDLS and CDR2 YYNGEE. The ends were cut back, 1 base at V and 4 bases at J, with 15 bases in the middle. DNA for the CDR3: TGTGCCAGCAGCGTAATGAGCGATCCCTCGTACGAGCAGTACTTC. This encodes CASSVMSDPSYEQYF. The whole variable domain, remainder taken from reference TRBV9 and TRBJ2-7, is DSGVTQTPKHLITATGQRVTLRCSPRSGDLSVYWYQQSLDQGLQFLIQYYNGEERAKGNILERFSAQQFPDLHSELNLSSLELGDSALYFCASSVMSDPSYEQYFGPGTRLTVT.

V gene TRBV12-3 or TRBV12-4 combines with J gene TRBJ2-1; either TRBD1 or TRBD2 may fit D (5 bases each). The CDR3 has 16 residues. V was clipped by 4 bases and J by 6 bases, with 19 bases between them. CDR3 residues: CASSWSGPFRGNEQFF. The DNA for the CDR3 is TGTGCCAGCAGTTGGAGCGGCCCTTTTAGGGGCAATGAGCAGTTCTTC.

This clonotype was detected a few times. The chain joins TRBV7-9 to TRBJ2-1, with 8 bases matching TRBD2. CDR1 and CDR2 (germline): SEHNR, FQNEAQ (reference sequence). There are 16 residues in the CDR3. J lost 3 bases, V lost 1 base, and 5 bases had no gene match. CDR3 residues: CASSLVSGAVYNEQFF. DNA of the CDR3: TGTGCCAGCAGCTTAGTTAGCGGGGCGGTCTACAATGAGCAGTTCTTC.

This clonotype has only a few counts. The V call is TRBV4-3, the J call TRBJ2-4, with D unresolved. The CDR3 totals 17 residues. Per germline, CDR1 LGHNA and CDR2 YSLEER. V was shortened by 0 bases and J by 0 bases, with 12 bases between the two germline ends. In DNA form, the CDR3 reads TGCGCCAGCAGCCAAGAATGGGCCAATCTAGCCAAAAACATTCAGTACTTC. It encodes CASSQEWANLAKNIQYF.

The gene calls are TRBV3-1 and TRBJ2-7; 7 bases fit TRBD2. Germline V lookup: CDR1 LGHDT, CDR2 YNNKEL (reference sequence). With V trimmed by 5 bases and J by 0 bases, 7 bases remained unmatched. The CDR3 sequence is 15 residues long. Here the CDR3 reads CASSYLRDYSYEQYF. In DNA form, the CDR3 reads TGTGCCAGCAGCTACCTCCGGGACTACTCCTACGAGCAGTACTTC.

This clonotype was seen a handful of times. This chain joins TRBV12-3 or TRBV12-4 and TRBJ2-7; TRBD1 is a possible D gene (6 bases). The CDR3 length is 13 residues. Trimming left V 6 bases short and J 8 bases short, with 17 bases between. CDR3 nucleotide sequence: TGTGCCAGCAGCAGCGAACAGGGTTCGAAGCAGTACTTC. Amino acids: CASSSEQGSKQYF.

This chain connects TRBV6-5 to TRBJ1-5, with TRBD1 identical over 7 bases. This CDR3 is built from 14 residues. Trimming removed 7 bases from V and 5 bases from J; junction bases left unmatched: 8. In germline, CDR1 is MNHEY, CDR2 SVGAGI. CDR3 residues: CASKRTGVHQPQHF. As DNA, the CDR3 is TGTGCCAGCAAGCGGACAGGTGTCCATCAGCCCCAGCATTTT.

This clonotype occurred a few times. The chain employs TRBV2 and TRBJ2-7, with 10 bases lining up with TRBD2. The CDR3 has 18 residues. J gave up 7 bases and V 0 bases, and 15 bases lay outside the gene matches. The V gene's germline CDR1 is SNHLY and CDR2 FYNNEI. DNA of the CDR3: TGTGCCAGCAGTGAAGCGCCGGGACTAGCGTCTCTGCAGTGTGAGCAGTACTTC. This translates into CASSEAPGLASLQCEQYF.

The chain combines TRBV4-3 with TRBJ2-5; D gene uncertain. V lost 2 bases, J lost 1 base, and 8 bases lay in between. The germline CDR1 and CDR2 sequences are LGHNA and YSLEER. The CDR3 consists of 14 residues. CDR3 nucleotides: TGCGCCAGCAGCCAATTCACGGCCCAAGAGACCCAGTACTTC. Its protein product is CASSQFTAQETQYF.

The chain couples TRBV5-1 to TRBJ1-6; TRBD1 agrees at 7 bases. J was trimmed by 4 bases and V by 4 bases; bases with no gene match: 5. The CDR3 spans 15 residues. CDR1 is SGHRS and CDR2 is YFSETQ in the germline V gene. DNA of the CDR3: TGCGCCAGCAGCCAAACAGGGGTTTATAATTCACCCCTCCACTTT. Protein product: CASSQTGVYNSPLHF.

This clonotype was counted only a few times. This rearrangement joins TRBV12-3 or TRBV12-4 to TRBJ2-7; D is uncertain. V was trimmed by 6 bases and J by 3 bases, leaving 15 bases between them. This CDR3 has 14 residues. In DNA form, the CDR3 reads TGTGCCAGCAGCCACCCTGATGAAAGCTACGAGCAGTACTTC. It translates to CASSHPDESYEQYF.

As DNA, the CDR3 is TGCGCCAGCAGCGGAGGACAGGGCCTCAATGAAAAACTGTTTTTT. The encoded protein is CASSGGQGLNEKLFF. The rearrangement uses TRBV5-1 and TRBJ1-4; TRBD1 agrees at 8 bases. Germline trimming cut 4 bases from V and 5 bases from J; bases unmatched to any gene: 7. CDR3 length equals 15 residues. From germline, CDR1 is SGHRS and CDR2 YFSETQ.

This clonotype was picked up a small number of times. The chain joins TRBV7-8 to TRBJ2-7, with 10 bases aligning to TRBD1. Germline V gene sequence: CDR1 SGHVS, CDR2 FQNEAQ. The CDR3 runs to 14 residues. With V trimmed by 5 bases and J by 4 bases, 5 bases remained unmatched. As DNA, the CDR3 is TGTGCCAGCAGCCGGCGGGACAGGGGATACGAGCAGTACTTC. This translates into CASSRRDRGYEQYF.

The rearrangement joins TRBV28 to TRBJ2-5; D possibly corresponds to TRBD1 (7 bases). The germline V gene encodes CDR1 MDHEN and CDR2 SYDVKM. Trimming stripped 6 bases from V and 3 bases from J, with 11 bases between. The CDR3 has 13 amino acids. The CDR3 sequence: CASRDREEETQYF. The CDR3 DNA follows: TGTGCCAGCAGAGACAGGGAGGAAGAGACCCAGTACTTC.

This clonotype was picked up a small number of times. The chain combines TRBV9 with TRBJ2-5, with D perhaps matching TRBD1 (6 bases). V lost 4 bases to trimming and J lost 8 bases, with 18 bases between them. The germline V gene encodes CDR1 SGDLS and CDR2 YYNGEE. The CDR3 is 14 residues long. CDR3 nucleotide sequence: TGTGCCAGCAGCATCGGACAGCCCTCGGATACCCAGTACTTC. Residues: CASSIGQPSDTQYF.

The chain recombines TRBV6-2 or TRBV6-3 with TRBJ2-7; possible D gene TRBD2, 6 bases. Trimming removed 7 bases from V and 3 bases from J, with 19 bases in between. This CDR3 region has 15 residues. Germline V gene lookup returns CDR1 MNHEY and CDR2 SVGEGT. In DNA form, the CDR3 reads TGTGCCAGCACCTATAGCGGAGGTATTTTCTACGAGCAGTACTTC. Amino acids: CASTYSGGIFYEQYF.

The V and J genes are TRBV3-1 and TRBJ2-3; 7 positions match TRBD2. Germline CDR1 LGHDT, CDR2 YNNKEL (reference sequence). Trimming took 5 bases from V and 5 from J; bases not matched to a gene: 10. CDR3 length: 15 amino acids. The CDR3 is CASSYNSLAGDTQYF. As DNA, the CDR3 is TGTGCCAGCAGCTATAACTCCTTAGCGGGAGATACGCAGTATTTT.

This rearrangement joins TRBV5-1 to TRBJ2-5; possibly TRBD1 for D (6 bases). The germline V gene has CDR1 SGHRS and CDR2 YFSETQ. The CDR3 is made up of 17 amino acids. V was cut by 0 bases and J by 2 bases, with 17 bases left in between. The CDR3 region is CASSLAEGGQSQETQYF. The CDR3 nucleotides read TGCGCCAGCAGCTTGGCCGAGGGTGGACAGTCACAAGAGACCCAGTACTTC.

This clonotype was seen more than once but under ten times. The V gene is TRBV5-1, the J gene TRBJ1-2, with a tentative D call TRBD1 (5 bases). Germline V CDR1 and CDR2: SGHRS, YFSETQ. CDR3 size: 13 residues. Trimming removed 4 bases from V and 8 bases from J, with 15 bases in between. The CDR3 DNA follows: TGCGCCAGCAGCACCCGCGGGACGGCAGGCTACACCTTC. Translated, it gives CASSTRGTAGYTF.

The chain recombines TRBV5-1 with TRBJ2-1; 8 bases are shared with TRBD2. The J call may be mistaken, given a closer DNA end match to TRBJ2-7. The CDR3 spans 16 residues. Germline V gives CDR1 SGHRS, CDR2 YFSETQ. CDR3 DNA sequence: TGCGCCAGCAGCTTGACGGGAGGGGGATCCTACAATGAGCAGTACTTC. Translating it yields CASSLTGGGSYNEQYF.

This clonotype appeared a few times. V and J are TRBV5-6 and TRBJ2-3, with 8 bases matching TRBD2. The V and J ends lost 6 bases and 1 base, in that order; junction bases with no gene match: 13. The germline CDR1 and CDR2 sequences are SGHDT and YYEEEE. The CDR3 totals 17 residues. CDR3: CASTREGPLPGTDTQYF. The DNA of the CDR3 is TGTGCCAGCACCCGGGAGGGGCCGCTACCTGGCACAGATACGCAGTATTTT. The whole variable domain, filled in from reference TRBV5-6 and TRBJ2-3, reads DAGVTQSPTHLIKTRGQQVTLRCSPKSGHDTVSWYQQALGQGPQFIFQYYEEEERQRGNFPDRFSGHQFPNYSSELNVNALLLGDSALYLCASTREGPLPGTDTQYFGPGTRLTVL.

The chain couples TRBV7-9 to TRBJ2-5; weak D call: TRBD1 (5 bases). The V end lost 2 bases, the J end lost 2 bases, and 15 bases lay between the germline ends. Germline V gene lookup returns CDR1 SEHNR and CDR2 FQNEAQ (reference sequence). The CDR3 has 16 amino acids. Written as DNA, the CDR3 is TGTGCCAGCAGCTTAATATCTAGTGGGGCTCAAGAGACCCAGTACTTC. Its translation is CASSLISSGAQETQYF.

V and J are TRBV27 and TRBJ1-2, with D possibly TRBD1 on 6 matching bases. V was clipped by 8 bases and J by 2 bases, with 18 bases between them. The CDR3 runs to 15 residues. Germline loops: CDR1 MNHEY, CDR2 SMNVEV (reference sequence). CDR3 DNA: TGTGCCAGCGCCGGGGCGGGGGCAGTAAACTATGGCTACACCTTC. Translating gives CASAGAGAVNYGYTF.

This clonotype has just a few counts. The rearrangement links TRBV4-1 to TRBJ1-2, with D possibly matching TRBD1 (5 bases). The V and J ends lost 6 bases and 7 bases respectively, with 15 bases between them. The germline gives CDR1 MGHRA, CDR2 YSYEKL. CDR3 length: 13 amino acids. The CDR3 nucleotides are TGCGCCAGCAGGGGGCCCTCGCCAGGTGGCTACACCTTC. Translated: CASRGPSPGGYTF.

This clonotype was picked up a small number of times. The chain recombines TRBV27 with TRBJ2-7, with D perhaps matching TRBD2 (6 bases). The V end was cut by 4 bases, the J end by 4 bases, with 14 bases between. The length of the CDR3 is 14 residues. Germline lookup yields CDR1 MNHEY and CDR2 SMNVEV (reference sequence). CDR3 DNA sequence: TGTGCCAGCAGTTATCTCGGAGGGGTATACGAGCAGTACTTC. Encoded protein: CASSYLGGVYEQYF.

The chain couples TRBV6-2 or TRBV6-3 to TRBJ2-2; 8 bases fit TRBD2. CDR3 length equals 15 residues. Trimming cost V 6 bases and J 4 bases; bases outside gene matches: 7. Germline V CDR1 and CDR2: MNHEY, SVGEGT. CDR3 region: CASRLRGGSTGELFF. The CDR3 nucleotides read TGTGCCAGCAGGCTTCGGGGGGGTAGCACCGGGGAGCTGTTTTTT.

The chain employs TRBV20-1 and TRBJ2-2, with D unclear. CDR1 is DFQATT and CDR2 is SNEGSKA in the germline V gene (reference sequence). The CDR3 runs 15 residues. Trimming took 0 bases from V and 2 from J, leaving 10 bases between them. The DNA of the CDR3 is TGCAGTGCTAGAGATTTAAGGGTCAACACCGGGGAGCTGTTTTTT. It yields the protein CSARDLRVNTGELFF.